The 14 T cell receptor beta chains reported below all come from one sample, sequenced in a study of neurological immune-mediated disorders (dated by TCRdb to about 2019). Libraries were constructed by 5' RACE. TCRdb shows the sequencer as Illumina HiSeq 2500. The public sequencing data were trimmed at Q25 with fastp and processed into clonotypes with MiXCR by TCRdb, which kept only in-frame beta chains. Identical CDR3 proteins give one entry, which carries the most common genes and DNA. The sample data list about 36,000 distinct CDR3 sequences, and around a tenth of these were observed just once. Together, the top ten hold around 7% of the sample. Sequencing used PBMCs. The receptors derive from a woman under 40 with HTLV-1-associated myelopathy (HAM/TSP).

This clonotype has a count of ten or more. Possible read error: a much larger clone is one base away. The V and J genes are TRBV6-1 and TRBJ2-2; TRBD1 might be the D (5 bases). Trimming took 0 bases from V and 9 from J, leaving 14 bases between them. The CDR3 length is 15 residues. CDR1 and CDR2 (germline): MNHNS, SASEGT. CDR3 sequence (DNA): TGTGCCAGCAGTGAAGCGGGGCAGGCCCCCAGGGAGCTGTTTTTT. Translated, it gives CASSEAGQAPRELFF.

The sample holds many counts of this clonotype. The rearrangement joins TRBV10-3 to TRBJ1-4; 9 bases are a match to TRBD1. CDR3 size: 13 residues. Germline V gives CDR1 ENHRY, CDR2 SYGVKD. V lost 6 bases, J lost 10 bases, and 6 bases stayed unmatched. The CDR3 region has the DNA TGTGCCATCAGCCGGGACAGGGAAGGAAAACTGTTTTTT. Translation: CAISRDREGKLFF.

This clonotype was counted at least ten times. V usage is TRBV29-1 and J usage is TRBJ1-2, with D unclear. The CDR3 extends over 11 amino acids. Germline values: CDR1 SQVTM, CDR2 ANQGSEA. The V end lost 0 bases, the J end lost 11 bases, and 10 bases lay between the germline ends. The DNA for the CDR3 is TGCAGCGTTGAAGATAATGGGTCGTACACCTTC. It translates to CSVEDNGSYTF.

This clonotype was seen repeatedly, ten times or more. The V call is TRBV5-1, the J call TRBJ2-1; TRBD1 aligns across 9 bases. The CDR3 has 19 residues. V gave up 3 bases and J gave up 4 bases; unmatched junction bases: 17. CDR1 and CDR2 from the germline V gene are SGHRS and YFSETQ. CDR3 protein: CASSSNREGTGRSYNEQFF. In nucleotides, the CDR3 is TGCGCCAGCAGCTCCAACCGTGAGGGGACAGGGAGGTCATACAATGAGCAGTTCTTC.

This sequence joins TRBV7-9 and TRBJ2-4, with a tentative D call TRBD1 (6 bases). Germline CDR1 is SEHNR and CDR2 is FQNEAQ (reference sequence). Between the trimmed V and J ends, which lost 0 bases and 3 bases, there was a span of 12 bases. The CDR3 consists of 16 residues. The DNA for the CDR3 is TGTGCCAGCAGCTTAGCGGCAGGGGCGGGCAAAAACATTCAGTACTTC. This encodes CASSLAAGAGKNIQYF.

This clonotype was detected many times. The genes are TRBV5-1 and TRBJ2-7; tentatively, D is TRBD1 or TRBD2 (5 bases each). Germline V gene sequence: CDR1 SGHRS, CDR2 YFSETQ. The ends were cut back, 4 bases at V and 7 bases at J, with 18 bases in the middle. CDR3 size: 14 residues. In nucleotides, the CDR3 is TGCGCCAGCAGCCGGGACCCACAAGCGGAGGAGCAGTACTTC. Protein product: CASSRDPQAEEQYF.

This clonotype was detected ten times or more. The chain is built from TRBV6-5 and TRBJ1-2, with D possibly matching TRBD1 (6 bases). CDR3 size: 12 residues. Germline V gene data show CDR1 as MNHEY and CDR2 as SVGAGI. The V end lost 6 bases, the J end lost 6 bases, and 11 bases lay between the germline ends. CDR3 in amino acids: CASSLQGHGYTF. Written as DNA, the CDR3 is TGTGCCAGCAGCTTACAGGGCCATGGCTACACCTTC.

This clonotype was observed many times. The J gene is TRBJ2-1, the V gene TRBV7-9; D might be TRBD1 (5 bases). Germline V CDR1 and CDR2: SEHNR, FQNEAQ (reference sequence). Deletions cut 2 bases from V and 7 bases from J, with 15 bases between. The CDR3 covers 15 residues. Written as DNA, the CDR3 is TGTGCCAGCAGCTTAATCTGGCAGGGTGGTAATGAGCAGTTCTTC. Translating gives CASSLIWQGGNEQFF.

This clonotype occurred many times. The V and J genes are TRBV5-6 and TRBJ2-6; the D is unclear. Germline V CDR1 and CDR2: SGHDT, YYEEEE. The ends were cut back, 1 base at V and 0 bases at J, with 5 bases in the middle. The CDR3 consists of 15 residues. The CDR3 spells CASSLYGSGANVLTF. The CDR3 nucleotides are TGTGCCAGCAGCTTGTACGGCTCTGGGGCCAACGTCCTGACTTTC.

This clonotype was detected ten times or more. The V gene is TRBV6-5, the J gene TRBJ1-1, with 9 bases aligning to TRBD1. This CDR3 is 13 amino acids long. Germline CDR1 and CDR2: MNHEY and SVGAGI. V was clipped by 6 bases and J by 5 bases; unmatched bases: 4. For the CDR3, the DNA is TGTGCCAGCAGGACCGGGACAGGGACTGAAGCTTTCTTT. Its protein is CASRTGTGTEAFF.

This clonotype was picked up many times. J is TRBJ1-4 and V is TRBV2, with D possibly TRBD1 on 5 matching bases. The CDR3 consists of 14 residues. Trimming removed 11 bases from V and 7 bases from J, with 20 bases in between. The germline V gene encodes CDR1 SNHLY and CDR2 FYNNEI. The CDR3 spells CAGAQVPLGEKLFF. The CDR3 DNA is TGTGCCGGTGCACAGGTCCCCCTAGGTGAAAAACTGTTTTTT.

Ten or more counts support this clonotype. The V gene is TRBV6-5, the J gene TRBJ2-1, with 8 bases identical to TRBD1. V lost 5 bases and J lost 6; bases outside the gene matches: 12. Germline values: CDR1 MNHEY, CDR2 SVGAGI. The CDR3 has 16 amino acids. The CDR3 sequence is CASSATDRVMGNEQFF. CDR3 nucleotides: TGTGCCAGCAGTGCTACGGACAGGGTAATGGGCAATGAGCAGTTCTTC.

This clonotype is labeled medium-sized (0.01 to 0.1%). The chain combines TRBV20-1 with TRBJ2-7, with TRBD1 identical over 8 bases. There are 12 residues in the CDR3. Unmatched junction bases numbered 2, after V lost 2 bases and J lost 5 bases. Germline loops: CDR1 DFQATT, CDR2 SNEGSKA (reference sequence). CDR3 DNA: TGCAGTGCTAGACAGGGGGCTGACGAGCAGTACTTC. This gives the protein CSARQGADEQYF.

There are many counts of this clonotype. The chain has TRBV2 and TRBJ2-3, with a possible D match to TRBD2 (5 bases). The CDR3 covers 14 residues. V lost 4 bases to trimming and J lost 6 bases, with 14 bases between them. Looked up from germline, CDR1 is SNHLY and CDR2 is FYNNEI. This CDR3 is CASSGAGVGDTQYF. The CDR3 bases are TGTGCCAGCAGTGGTGCGGGCGTTGGGGATACGCAGTATTTT.